This T cell receptor beta chain was observed in a study of T cells in narcolepsy. The CDR3 covers 15 residues. V dropped 4 bases and J dropped 7; count of bases not matched to a gene: 9. Germline CDR1 is SNHLY and CDR2 is FYNNEI. In its sample, this clone was seen once. This table comes from immunoSEQ multiplex PCR, and its TCRdb copy is limited to in-frame clones, with some not included. This sample carries tens of thousands of clones, around four fifths of them seen once, and the ten largest clones take approximately 1.7%. The TCR sequence derives from a human donor in good health. The chain has TRBV2 and TRBJ1-2; TRBD1 agrees at 10 bases. The material sequenced was memory (CD45RA-) CD4+ T cells from blood. CDR3 nucleotide sequence: TGTGCCAGCAGTGTAGAAGGACAGGGGGGCGGTGGCTACACCTTC. It codes for CASSVEGQGGGGYTF.